A selection of T cell receptor beta chains follows, all from one sample in a study of shared clonotypes between healthy human individuals. Sequenced by immunoSEQ multiplex PCR; TCRdb stores in-frame clones only, minus some. Of about 820,000 clones in the sample, around 93% are singletons; the top ten hold less than 25%. Material for sequencing was naive CD8+ T cells sorted from blood. These receptors came from a man aged 25 to 45 in good health. Each CDR3 is given with its conserved first and last residue. Fields, in order: V gene, J gene, D gene, CDR3 protein, CDR3 DNA. A D gene is named only where the DNA matches it firmly.

v_call: TRBV4-1; j_call: TRBJ1-5; d_call: TRBD1; cdr3_aa: CASSQVGTGPQNQPQHF; cdr3_nt: TGCGCCAGCAGCCAAGTGGGGACAGGGCCCCAGAATCAGCCCCAGCATTTT
v_call: TRBV19; j_call: TRBJ2-1; d_call: .; cdr3_aa: CASSIVGGMSYNEQFF; cdr3_nt: TGTGCCAGTAGTATAGTGGGCGGGATGTCCTACAATGAGCAGTTCTTC
v_call: TRBV28; j_call: TRBJ1-1; d_call: .; cdr3_aa: CASILPGAEAFF; cdr3_nt: TGTGCCAGCATCCTTCCGGGGGCTGAAGCTTTCTTT
v_call: TRBV14; j_call: TRBJ2-5; d_call: .; cdr3_aa: CASSQVFAGSKGTQYF; cdr3_nt: TGTGCCAGCAGCCAAGTATTTGCAGGGAGCAAAGGGACCCAGTACTTC
v_call: TRBV4-3; j_call: TRBJ2-7; d_call: TRBD2; cdr3_aa: CASSPSGGQYEQYF; cdr3_nt: TGCGCCAGCAGCCCCTCGGGAGGCCAGTACGAGCAGTACTTC
v_call: TRBV2; j_call: TRBJ2-1; d_call: .; cdr3_aa: CASSDRGTDEQFF; cdr3_nt: TGTGCCAGCAGTGATCGGGGGACTGATGAGCAGTTCTTC
v_call: TRBV29-1; j_call: TRBJ2-7; d_call: .; cdr3_aa: CSVEVEGTYEQYF; cdr3_nt: TGCAGCGTCGAGGTGGAGGGAACCTACGAGCAGTACTTC
v_call: TRBV11-2; j_call: TRBJ2-3; d_call: .; cdr3_aa: CASSLGGVVSFYTDTQYF; cdr3_nt: TGTGCCAGCAGCTTAGGAGGGGTGGTATCGTTCTACACAGATACGCAGTATTTT
v_call: TRBV11-1; j_call: TRBJ2-4; d_call: .; cdr3_aa: CASSFEGNIQYF; cdr3_nt: TGTGCCAGCAGCTTCGAGGGGAACATTCAGTACTTC
v_call: TRBV11-2; j_call: TRBJ2-5; d_call: TRBD1; cdr3_aa: CASSLDKQGVDRRQETQYF; cdr3_nt: TGTGCCAGCAGCTTAGATAAGCAGGGGGTAGATAGAAGACAAGAGACCCAGTACTTC
v_call: TRBV28; j_call: TRBJ1-5; d_call: .; cdr3_aa: CASSSPVRVSNQPQHF; cdr3_nt: TGTGCCAGCAGCTCCCCCGTCAGGGTTAGCAATCAGCCCCAGCATTTT
v_call: TRBV5-5; j_call: TRBJ2-1; d_call: .; cdr3_aa: CASSLRGFVGEQFF; cdr3_nt: TGTGCCAGCAGCTTGAGAGGGTTCGTCGGTGAGCAGTTCTTC
v_call: TRBV5-1; j_call: TRBJ2-1; d_call: .; cdr3_aa: CASLGSYNEQFF; cdr3_nt: TGCGCCAGCCTGGGCTCCTACAATGAGCAGTTCTTC